The 23 T cell receptor beta chains reported below all come from one sample, sequenced in a study of blood T cell repertoires in COVID-19. TCRdb's copy holds only in-frame clones and misses some; the assay was immunoSEQ multiplex PCR. Among under 200,000 clones listed, 85% to 90% were seen once. Sequencing was done on a sample of peripheral blood. The source of these receptors is an elderly woman in a cohort sampled during active or convalescent COVID-19.

This chain uses TRBV7-9 with TRBJ1-5; D unclear. The CDR3 has 15 residues. Germline V lookup: CDR1 SEHNR, CDR2 FQNEAQ (reference sequence). Trimming took off 1 base at V and 2 bases at J, with 9 bases between the two ends. The CDR3 is CASSLERTGNQPQHF. DNA for the CDR3: TGTGCCAGCAGCTTAGAACGTACGGGCAATCAGCCCCAGCATTTT.

In DNA, the CDR3 is TGTGCCAGCAGTTTATCGGGGACAGGCTCCTACGAGCAGTACTTC. Translated, it gives CASSLSGTGSYEQYF. The chain combines TRBV27 with TRBJ2-7, with 8 bases lining up with TRBD1. CDR1 and CDR2 (germline): MNHEY, SMNVEV (reference sequence). Trimming at V came to 0 bases and at J to 0 bases, leaving 1 base not matched to a gene. The CDR3 has 15 amino acids.

With respect to this clone: Other DNA sequences from this sample encode an identical CDR3 as well. This chain joins TRBV20-1 and TRBJ1-2; no reliable D call. The length of the CDR3 is 11 residues. With 3 bases removed from V and 4 bases from J, the gap between germline ends came to 6 bases. Germline V gene lookup returns CDR1 DFQATT and CDR2 SNEGSKA (reference sequence). CDR3 in amino acids: CSARAGYGYTF. In DNA form, the CDR3 reads TGCAGTGCTAGGGCGGGCTATGGCTACACCTTC.

The chain carries TRBV5-4 and TRBJ1-1; no clear D gene. The V and J ends lost 0 bases and 4 bases respectively, with 13 bases between them. CDR1 is SGHNT and CDR2 is YYREEE in the germline V gene (reference sequence). The CDR3 is made up of 15 amino acids. The CDR3 loop reads CASSLEQVSGTEAFF. The CDR3 bases are TGTGCCAGCAGCTTGGAGCAGGTTTCCGGCACTGAAGCTTTCTTT.

This chain links TRBV28 with TRBJ1-2; TRBD1 aligns across 10 bases. Germline CDR1 and CDR2: MDHEN and SYDVKM. The CDR3 is 14 amino acids. V gave up 8 bases and J gave up 4 bases; unmatched junction bases: 7. In DNA form, the CDR3 reads TGTGCCAGCCAGACAGGGGGCGTCAGCTATGGCTACACCTTC. This sequence encodes CASQTGGVSYGYTF.

The chain joins TRBV10-1 to TRBJ2-3, with D possibly matching TRBD1 (5 bases). Per the germline V gene, CDR1 is WNHNN and CDR2 is SYGVQD (reference sequence). CDR3 length equals 16 residues. Trimming cost V 5 bases and J 6 bases, with 21 bases left between them. The CDR3 DNA is TGCGCCAGCAGTCTGACAGCGCTAGGGGCCCCGGATACGCAGTATTTT. Residues: CASSLTALGAPDTQYF.

This clone came up once. The chain employs TRBV5-5 and TRBJ2-5, with D hard to call. The CDR3 is 13 residues long. Trimming pared 4 bases from V and 5 bases from J, leaving 12 bases between. Germline CDR1 SGHKS, CDR2 YYEKEE (reference sequence). The CDR3 is CASSPTLRETQYF. CDR3 bases: TGTGCCAGCAGCCCCACCTTGAGGGAGACCCAGTACTTC.

The chain recombines TRBV6-5 with TRBJ2-3; D is undetermined. In germline, CDR1 is MNHEY, CDR2 SVGAGI. V shed 6 bases and J shed 7 bases, with 14 bases lying between them. This CDR3 has 13 residues. CDR3 nucleotides: TGTGCCAGCAGCGCTGCTCGAAGCCATACGCAGTATTTT. Translated, it gives CASSAARSHTQYF.

This sequence joins TRBV6-5 and TRBJ2-7, with a weak D call TRBD1 (6 bases). V was clipped by 2 bases and J by 4 bases, with 12 bases between them. The CDR3 consists of 14 residues. CDR1 and CDR2 from the germline V gene are MNHEY and SVGAGI. The chain's CDR3 is CASSYTGQRYEQYF. The CDR3 DNA is TGTGCCAGCAGTTACACAGGACAGAGGTACGAGCAGTACTTC.

V usage is TRBV10-3 and J usage is TRBJ2-1; possibly TRBD2 for D (5 bases). With 6 bases removed from V and 3 bases from J, the gap between germline ends came to 6 bases. The CDR3 has 12 amino acids. Germline V gene lookup returns CDR1 ENHRY and CDR2 SYGVKD. The CDR3: CAISRDYNEQFF. The CDR3 region has the DNA TGTGCCATCAGCCGGGACTACAATGAGCAGTTCTTC.

This chain joins TRBV6-4 and TRBJ2-5; D call uncertain. The CDR3 extends over 13 amino acids. Germline-derived CDR1 and CDR2 are MRHNA and SNTAGT. The V end was cut by 6 bases, the J end by 0 bases, with 8 bases between. Here the CDR3 DNA reads TGTGCCAGCAGCGAAACACACCAAGAGACCCAGTACTTC. Translation: CASSETHQETQYF.

This chain connects TRBV7-9 to TRBJ1-6, with unresolved D. The CDR3 totals 17 residues. CDR1 is SEHNR and CDR2 is FQNEAQ in the germline V gene (reference sequence). V gave up 2 bases and J gave up 3 bases, with 14 bases separating them. CDR3 loop: CASSLLSGGNYNSPLHF. For the CDR3, the DNA is TGTGCCAGCAGCTTATTGTCAGGTGGTAACTATAATTCACCCCTCCACTTT. Full variable domain (outside the CDR3, taken from reference TRBV7-9 and TRBJ1-6): DTGVSQNPRHKITKRGQNVTFRCDPISEHNRLYWYRQTLGQGPEFLTYFQNEAQLEKSRLLSDRFSAERPKGSFSTLEIQRTEQGDSAMYLCASSLLSGGNYNSPLHFGNGTRLTVT.

The rearrangement joins TRBV7-2 to TRBJ1-2, with D perhaps TRBD1 (5 bases). Germline-derived CDR1 and CDR2 are SGHTA and FQGNSA. The germline V and J ends were trimmed by 7 bases and 0 bases, with 12 bases remaining between them. The CDR3 extends over 14 amino acids. CDR3 loop: CASTLTGANYGYTF. The CDR3 nucleotides read TGTGCCAGCACCCTAACAGGAGCTAACTATGGCTACACCTTC. Full variable domain (outside the CDR3, taken from reference TRBV7-2 and TRBJ1-2): GAGVSQSPSNKVTEKGKDVELRCDPISGHTALYWYRQSLGQGLEFLIYFQGNSAPDKSGLPSDRFSAERTGGSVSTLTIQRTQQEDSAVYLCASTLTGANYGYTFGSGTRLTVV.

V usage is TRBV30 and J usage is TRBJ2-7; D is perhaps TRBD2 (7 bases). This CDR3 comprises 15 residues. Germline CDR1 and CDR2: GTSNPN and SVGIG (reference sequence). V gave up 3 bases and J gave up 2 bases, with 17 bases separating them. The DNA of the CDR3 is TGTGCCTGGAGCTGGGGGGGACACGGCACCTACGAGCAGTACTTC. Protein sequence: CAWSWGGHGTYEQYF. Supplemented by reference TRBV30 and TRBJ2-7, the full variable domain reads SQTIHQWPATLVQPVGSPLSLECTVEGTSNPNLYWYRQAAGRGLQLLFYSVGIGQISSEVPQNLSASRPQDRQFILSSKKLLLSDSGFYLCAWSWGGHGTYEQYFGPGTRLTVT.

This rearrangement joins TRBV27 to TRBJ2-5; D is perhaps TRBD2 (7 bases). The CDR3 extends over 14 amino acids. The ends were cut back, 6 bases at V and 2 bases at J, with 13 bases in the middle. The germline CDR1 and CDR2 sequences are MNHEY and SMNVEV (reference sequence). CDR3 nucleotide sequence: TGTGCCAGCAGGGCCGGGGGGCCACAAGAGACCCAGTACTTC. Its translation is CASRAGGPQETQYF.

This sequence joins TRBV5-6 and TRBJ1-2; TRBD1 is a possible D gene (6 bases). Germline CDR1 and CDR2: SGHDT and YYEEEE. V lost 5 bases and J 5 bases, leaving 13 bases between the germline ends. CDR3 length equals 13 residues. CDR3 sequence reads: CASRQGSYYGYTF. The CDR3 DNA is TGTGCCAGCAGGCAGGGGTCGTATTATGGCTACACCTTC.

This clone was observed a single time. The chain uses TRBV7-9 and TRBJ1-2, with unresolved D. CDR3 size: 14 residues. V was shortened by 2 bases and J by 6 bases, with 13 bases between the two germline ends. CDR1 is SEHNR and CDR2 is FQNEAQ in the germline V gene (reference sequence). CDR3 sequence: CASSLKGEFNGYTF. The CDR3 DNA reads TGTGCCAGCAGCTTAAAGGGAGAGTTCAATGGCTACACCTTC.

The chain recombines TRBV21-1 with TRBJ1-2; the table's D call TRBD1 went unverified against the DNA. TRBV21-1 is given as a pseudogene. The CDR3 spans 14 residues. This chain's CDR3 is CASSKDGTNYGYTF. CDR3 nucleotides: TGTGCCAGCAGCAAAGATGGCACTAACTATGGCTACACCTTC.

The chain is built from TRBV28 and TRBJ1-4, with 10 bases matching TRBD1. CDR1 is MDHEN, CDR2 SYDVKM, per germline. After removal of 5 bases from V and 0 bases from J, the junction contained 21 bases not matched to a gene. CDR3 length: 22 amino acids. The CDR3 loop is CASSPRVRDRDRGPTTNEKLFF. In DNA form, the CDR3 reads TGTGCCAGCAGTCCACGCGTTCGCGACCGGGACAGGGGACCAACAACTAATGAAAAACTGTTTTTT.

This clone was recorded once. V gene TRBV6-2 or TRBV6-3 combines with J gene TRBJ1-2; tentative D call: TRBD1 (5 bases). CDR3 length: 14 amino acids. The germline CDR1 and CDR2 sequences are MNHEY and SVGEGT. With 2 bases removed from V and 3 bases from J, the gap between germline ends came to 10 bases. In nucleotides, the CDR3 is TGTGCCAGCAGTTACAGGGGTACCTACTATGGCTACACCTTC. This codes for CASSYRGTYYGYTF.

V gene TRBV6-2 or TRBV6-3 combines with J gene TRBJ1-2, with 7 bases fitting TRBD1. CDR1 is MNHEY and CDR2 is SVGEGT in the germline V gene. This CDR3 is 16 amino acids long. V lost 5 bases and J lost 0; bases outside the gene matches: 9. The CDR3 DNA is TGTGCCAGCAGTAAGGGACAGACCCAAGCTAACTATGGCTACACCTTC. It codes for CASSKGQTQANYGYTF.

This clone was observed once. V usage is TRBV19 and J usage is TRBJ1-2; TRBD1 is a possible D gene (6 bases). Per the germline V gene, CDR1 is LNHDA and CDR2 is SQIVND (reference sequence). Trimming removed 3 bases from V and 3 bases from J, with 14 bases in between. The CDR3 runs to 15 residues. CDR3 DNA sequence: TGTGCCAGTAGTATCCTACAGGGTGGTGACTATGGCTACACCTTC. It specifies CASSILQGGDYGYTF.

The J gene is TRBJ1-1, the V gene TRBV5-1, with D tentatively TRBD1 (6 bases). This CDR3 is 14 amino acids long. V lost 4 bases, J lost 1 base, and 11 bases lay in between. CDR1 and CDR2 from the germline V gene are SGHRS and YFSETQ. CDR3 DNA sequence: TGCGCCAGCAGCCTCGGACAGCCGAACACTGAAGCTTTCTTT. Amino acids: CASSLGQPNTEAFF.